This T cell receptor (beta chain) appears in the sequencing data of a study of T cell changes during pregnancy in multiple sclerosis. Clones were read by immunoSEQ multiplex PCR, and TCRdb kept only the in-frame ones, dropping some. The sample consists of about 75,000 clones, roughly 90% of them appearing once. CDR3 length equals 14 residues. The germline V and J ends were trimmed by 6 bases and 6 bases, with 15 bases remaining between them. Per germline, CDR1 MNHNY and CDR2 SVGAGI (reference sequence). This clone was counted a few times. The sample here was peripheral blood, taken in the first trimester of pregnancy. This clonotype was obtained from a female donor in good health, enrolled as a control in a pregnancy study. This chain links TRBV6-6 with TRBJ1-5; unclear D gene. The CDR3 bases are TGTGCCAGCAGCTCACTGGCGGTCGGTCAGCCCCAGCATTTT. Amino acid sequence: CASSSLAVGQPQHF.